This passage covers 21 T cell receptor beta chains from one sample sequenced in a study of blood T cells in healthy people across ages. Then a second PCR, running about 6 to 12 cycles, was carried out with a sample-barcoded 5' primer and a J-beta primer mix. TCRdb redid the calling of the 5' RACE reads with MiXCR, one entry per CDR3 protein. This table has over a million distinct CDR3 sequences, almost 25% appearing once. The sample was also linked to a second study, of T cells of mothers and their children.

Sequencing was performed on blood. The receptors derive from a girl aged 2 to 10 in good health.

The V call is TRBV19, the J call TRBJ2-5; no definite D call. Germline CDR1 and CDR2: LNHDA and SQIVND (reference sequence). V lost 4 bases and J 0 bases, leaving 6 bases between the germline ends. The CDR3 is 13 residues long. CDR3 DNA: TGTGCCAGTAGTACTTCGTACCAAGAGACCCAGTACTTC. This codes for CASSTSYQETQYF.

V gene TRBV12-3 or TRBV12-4 combines with J gene TRBJ2-1, with 9 bases matching TRBD1. With V trimmed by 1 base and J by 3 bases, 7 bases remained unmatched. CDR3 length: 17 amino acids. The CDR3 DNA sequence: TGTGCCAGCAGTTTAGACGGGACAGGGACTTTCTACAATGAGCAGTTCTTC. Translating gives CASSLDGTGTFYNEQFF.

This clonotype was found a few times. V usage is TRBV12-3 or TRBV12-4 and J usage is TRBJ1-2; D is undetermined. The CDR3 covers 15 residues. V shed 0 bases and J shed 4 bases, with 12 bases lying between them. As DNA, the CDR3 is TGTGCCAGCAGTTTAGCGCTATTAACACCCTATGGCTACACCTTC. Translating gives CASSLALLTPYGYTF.

This clonotype was seen more than once but under ten times. J is TRBJ2-1 and V is TRBV6-1, with 10 bases aligning to TRBD2. The V and J ends lost 2 bases and 6 bases, in that order; junction bases with no gene match: 4. Germline CDR1 reads MNHNS; CDR2 reads SASEGT. The CDR3 covers 15 residues. Here the CDR3 reads CASSELAGAINEQFF. The CDR3, as DNA: TGTGCCAGCAGTGAACTAGCGGGGGCCATCAATGAGCAGTTCTTC.

The V and J genes are TRBV6-5 and TRBJ1-5; a possible D gene is TRBD1 (5 bases). V was cut by 8 bases and J by 7 bases, with 9 bases left in between. The CDR3 is 11 amino acids. Germline V CDR1 and CDR2: MNHEY, SVGAGI. The DNA of the CDR3 is TGTGCCAGCGGGGGTAAGCAGCCCCAGCATTTT. The encoded protein is CASGGKQPQHF.

This clonotype was counted many times. V gene TRBV7-9 combines with J gene TRBJ2-2; unclear D gene. Between the trimmed V and J ends, which lost 6 bases and 5 bases, there was a span of 4 bases. Germline V CDR1 and CDR2: SEHNR, FQNEAQ (reference sequence). The CDR3 runs 11 residues. CDR3 protein: CASRGTGELFF. The CDR3 DNA reads TGTGCCAGCAGGGGTACCGGGGAGCTGTTTTTT.

The V call is TRBV3-1, the J call TRBJ1-6; D unclear. This CDR3 has 12 amino acids. The germline V gene has CDR1 LGHDT and CDR2 YNNKEL (reference sequence). Deletions cut 2 bases from V and 8 bases from J, with 4 bases between. This chain's CDR3 is CASSQRDSPLHF. The DNA for the CDR3 is TGTGCCAGCAGCCAACGGGATTCACCCCTCCACTTT.

This clonotype was observed a handful of times. The CDR3 nucleotides are TGTGCCAGCAATCAAGCGGGAGGGGCCTACAATGAGCAGTTCTTC. Amino acid sequence: CASNQAGGAYNEQFF. V is TRBV28 and J is TRBJ2-1; 10 nucleotides align to TRBD2. V lost 7 bases and J lost 2; bases outside the gene matches: 5. Germline CDR1 reads MDHEN; CDR2 reads SYDVKM. This CDR3 spans 15 amino acids. Together with reference TRBV28 and TRBJ2-1, the CDR3 gives the full variable domain: DVKVTQSSRYLVKRTGEKVFLECVQDMDHENMFWYRQDPGLGLRLIYFSYDVKMKEKGDIPEGYSVSREKKERFSLILESASTNQTSMYLCASNQAGGAYNEQFFGPGTRLTVL.

This clonotype came up a few times. The genes are TRBV7-2 and TRBJ2-3; TRBD2 matches at 7 bases. CDR3 length: 16 residues. The germline CDR1 and CDR2 sequences are SGHTA and FQGNSA. J gave up 5 bases and V 4 bases, and 12 bases lay outside the gene matches. CDR3 coding DNA: TGTGCCAGCAGCTCCTACCTGAGCGGGGCAAAAGATACGCAGTATTTT. Amino acid sequence: CASSSYLSGAKDTQYF.

CDR3 in amino acids: CASSTDPIHSNQPQHF. The CDR3 DNA sequence: TGTGCCAGCAGTACGGACCCGATACATAGCAATCAGCCCCAGCATTTT. The V call is TRBV28, the J call TRBJ1-5; D not resolved. Per germline, CDR1 MDHEN and CDR2 SYDVKM. The CDR3 covers 16 residues. The V and J ends lost 5 bases and 0 bases respectively, with 14 bases between them.

The chain is built from TRBV20-1 and TRBJ2-7; 7 bases are shared with TRBD1. The V gene's germline CDR1 is DFQATT and CDR2 SNEGSKA (reference sequence). V shed 6 bases and J 1 base; nucleotides not matched to a gene: 6. The CDR3 has 13 amino acids. DNA of the CDR3: TGCAGTGCCCTACGGGGACAGTCCTACGAGCAGTACTTC. Amino acid sequence: CSALRGQSYEQYF.

The chain is built from TRBV29-1 and TRBJ2-7; the match to TRBD2 covers 14 bases. The CDR3 runs to 14 residues. Germline loops: CDR1 SQVTM, CDR2 ANQGSEA. The trim removed 6 bases at V and 6 bases at J, leaving 7 bases unmatched. The CDR3, as DNA: TGCAGCGTCGCAAACGGACTAGCGGGGGGCGAGCAGTACTTC. It encodes CSVANGLAGGEQYF.

The chain uses TRBV29-1 and TRBJ1-4; D is uncertain. V lost 1 base to trimming and J lost 5 bases, with 5 bases between them. CDR1 SQVTM and CDR2 ANQGSEA come from the germline V gene. CDR3 length equals 12 residues. The CDR3 region is CSVEGGNEKLFF. CDR3 nucleotides: TGCAGCGTTGAAGGAGGGAATGAAAAACTGTTTTTT.

The rearrangement uses TRBV15 and TRBJ1-1, with 11 nucleotides matching TRBD1. The V gene end was trimmed by 2 bases and the J gene end by 0 bases; junction bases not matched to a gene: 5. The CDR3 spans 17 residues. In germline, CDR1 is LNHNV, CDR2 YYDKDF (reference sequence). Here the CDR3 reads CATSRKGQGGVNTEAFF. Here the CDR3 DNA reads TGTGCCACCAGCAGAAAGGGACAGGGGGGGGTGAACACTGAAGCTTTCTTT.

The genes are TRBV18 and TRBJ1-4; 9 bases line up with TRBD1. V was pared by 1 base and J by 8 bases, with 5 bases of the junction left unmatched. CDR3 size: 15 residues. Germline V gene data show CDR1 as KGHSH and CDR2 as LQKENI. CDR3 sequence: CASSPLQGAEEKLFF. In nucleotides, the CDR3 is TGTGCCAGCTCACCACTACAGGGGGCTGAAGAAAAACTGTTTTTT.

The chain combines TRBV29-1 with TRBJ2-7, with TRBD2 matching over 9 bases. Looked up from germline, CDR1 is SQVTM and CDR2 is ANQGSEA. CDR3 length equals 14 residues. The trim removed 5 bases at V and 3 bases at J, leaving 8 bases unmatched. The CDR3, as DNA: TGCAGCGTTACTATGCAAGCGGGAGGCTACGAGCAGTACTTC. Protein sequence: CSVTMQAGGYEQYF.

This sequence joins TRBV12-3 or TRBV12-4 and TRBJ1-1; D remains unclear. The V end lost 6 bases, the J end lost 3 bases, and 8 bases lay between the germline ends. The CDR3 contains 12 residues. The CDR3 nucleotides read TGTGCCAGCAGCGTAAGTTACACTGAAGCTTTCTTT. Encoded protein: CASSVSYTEAFF.

This clonotype has just a few counts. The rearrangement joins TRBV10-3 to TRBJ1-2; D is unclear. The germline CDR1 and CDR2 sequences are ENHRY and SYGVKD. The CDR3 loop spans 14 amino acids. Trimming removed 4 bases at V and 8 bases at J, with 17 bases between. The CDR3 DNA reads as TGTGCCATCAGTGCAGACATCGTAGGGAAGGGCTACACCTTC. Translating it yields CAISADIVGKGYTF.

V is TRBV5-1 and J is TRBJ1-4; a weak D match, TRBD1 (5 bases). Germline CDR1 is SGHRS and CDR2 is YFSETQ. The germline V and J ends were trimmed by 4 bases and 5 bases, with 21 bases remaining between them. CDR3 length: 17 amino acids. The CDR3 DNA is TGCGCCAGCAGCCCTACTCCCGACGGGGCGATGAATGAAAAACTGTTTTTT. Residues: CASSPTPDGAMNEKLFF.

The CDR3 DNA reads TGTGCCAGCAGCCCCGGGACAGGGAGGTATACGCAGTATTTT. Protein product: CASSPGTGRYTQYF. This chain joins TRBV7-2 and TRBJ2-3; 9 bases map to TRBD1. CDR1 SGHTA and CDR2 FQGNSA come from the germline V gene. The trim removed 5 bases at V and 7 bases at J, leaving 7 bases unmatched. The CDR3 sequence is 14 residues long. Based on the CDR3 plus reference TRBV7-2 and TRBJ2-3, the full variable domain is GAGVSQSPSNKVTEKGKDVELRCDPISGHTALYWYRQSLGQGLEFLIYFQGNSAPDKSGLPSDRFSAERTGGSVSTLTIQRTQQEDSAVYLCASSPGTGRYTQYFGPGTRLTVL.

This sequence joins TRBV7-6 and TRBJ2-5, with 8 bases lining up with TRBD2. V shed 1 base and J 4 bases; nucleotides not matched to a gene: 8. From germline, CDR1 is SGHVS and CDR2 FNYEAQ. This CDR3 is 16 amino acids long. The CDR3 region has the DNA TGTGCCAGCAGCTTAGTAGCGGGAAGCGCCCTAGAGACCCAGTACTTC. Amino acids: CASSLVAGSALETQYF.